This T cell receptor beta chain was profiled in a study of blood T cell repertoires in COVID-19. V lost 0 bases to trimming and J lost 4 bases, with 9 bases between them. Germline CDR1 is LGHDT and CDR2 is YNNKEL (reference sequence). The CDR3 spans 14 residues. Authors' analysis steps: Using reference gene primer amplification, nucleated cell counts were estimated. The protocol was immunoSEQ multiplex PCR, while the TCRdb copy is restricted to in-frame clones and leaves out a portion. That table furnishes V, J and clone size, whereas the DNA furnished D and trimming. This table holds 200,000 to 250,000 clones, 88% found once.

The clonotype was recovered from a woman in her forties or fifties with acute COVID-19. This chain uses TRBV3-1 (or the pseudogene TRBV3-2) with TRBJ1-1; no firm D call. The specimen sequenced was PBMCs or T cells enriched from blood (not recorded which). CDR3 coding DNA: TGTGCCAGCAGCCAAGAAAGAAGGAGCACTGAAGCTTTCTTT. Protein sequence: CASSQERRSTEAFF.